The T cell receptor beta chain described here comes from a study of control samples from healthy donors and cancer patients. Measured with immunoSEQ multiplex PCR; TCRdb has only the in-frame clones, and not every one. The sample holds 150,000 to 190,000 clones, roughly 92% seen once. The sequenced material came from blood. This receptor was identified in a man between 50 and 59 years old in good health.

The chain's CDR3 is CASSLQGISYNEQFF. CDR3 nucleotides: TGCGCCAGCAGCTTGCAGGGGATCTCCTACAATGAGCAGTTCTTC. The V gene is TRBV5-1, the J gene TRBJ2-1; D is possibly TRBD1 (6 bases). Germline V lookup: CDR1 SGHRS, CDR2 YFSETQ. The CDR3 consists of 15 residues. Between the trimmed V and J ends, which lost 1 base and 0 bases, there was a span of 8 bases.